The clone carrying this TCR beta chain was counted a single time. The data originate from a study of blood T cell repertoires in COVID-19. For the study at large: Italy, Spain and the United States were the sources of the convalescent and acute COVID-19 samples.

As processed by the authors: Amplification of reference gene primers was used by the study to estimate nucleated cell counts. The method was immunoSEQ multiplex PCR; TCRdb's version includes in-frame clones alone and lacks a portion of them. The V and J calls and clone size come from that table; D and trimming were worked out from the DNA. This table has over 70,000 clones, about 86% appearing once. CDR3 length: 18 residues. Losses at the gene ends were 5 bases for V and 3 bases for J; bases not matched to a gene: 14. The germline gives CDR1 SGHTA, CDR2 FQGNSA. The sequence was collected from a human donor in a cohort sampled during active COVID-19. The rearrangement joins TRBV7-2 to TRBJ2-3; 10 bases agree with TRBD2. Sequenced: peripheral blood. This CDR3 reads CASSQILAGKSLTDTQYF. The CDR3 DNA sequence: TGTGCCAGCAGCCAGATACTAGCGGGAAAAAGCTTGACAGATACGCAGTATTTT.